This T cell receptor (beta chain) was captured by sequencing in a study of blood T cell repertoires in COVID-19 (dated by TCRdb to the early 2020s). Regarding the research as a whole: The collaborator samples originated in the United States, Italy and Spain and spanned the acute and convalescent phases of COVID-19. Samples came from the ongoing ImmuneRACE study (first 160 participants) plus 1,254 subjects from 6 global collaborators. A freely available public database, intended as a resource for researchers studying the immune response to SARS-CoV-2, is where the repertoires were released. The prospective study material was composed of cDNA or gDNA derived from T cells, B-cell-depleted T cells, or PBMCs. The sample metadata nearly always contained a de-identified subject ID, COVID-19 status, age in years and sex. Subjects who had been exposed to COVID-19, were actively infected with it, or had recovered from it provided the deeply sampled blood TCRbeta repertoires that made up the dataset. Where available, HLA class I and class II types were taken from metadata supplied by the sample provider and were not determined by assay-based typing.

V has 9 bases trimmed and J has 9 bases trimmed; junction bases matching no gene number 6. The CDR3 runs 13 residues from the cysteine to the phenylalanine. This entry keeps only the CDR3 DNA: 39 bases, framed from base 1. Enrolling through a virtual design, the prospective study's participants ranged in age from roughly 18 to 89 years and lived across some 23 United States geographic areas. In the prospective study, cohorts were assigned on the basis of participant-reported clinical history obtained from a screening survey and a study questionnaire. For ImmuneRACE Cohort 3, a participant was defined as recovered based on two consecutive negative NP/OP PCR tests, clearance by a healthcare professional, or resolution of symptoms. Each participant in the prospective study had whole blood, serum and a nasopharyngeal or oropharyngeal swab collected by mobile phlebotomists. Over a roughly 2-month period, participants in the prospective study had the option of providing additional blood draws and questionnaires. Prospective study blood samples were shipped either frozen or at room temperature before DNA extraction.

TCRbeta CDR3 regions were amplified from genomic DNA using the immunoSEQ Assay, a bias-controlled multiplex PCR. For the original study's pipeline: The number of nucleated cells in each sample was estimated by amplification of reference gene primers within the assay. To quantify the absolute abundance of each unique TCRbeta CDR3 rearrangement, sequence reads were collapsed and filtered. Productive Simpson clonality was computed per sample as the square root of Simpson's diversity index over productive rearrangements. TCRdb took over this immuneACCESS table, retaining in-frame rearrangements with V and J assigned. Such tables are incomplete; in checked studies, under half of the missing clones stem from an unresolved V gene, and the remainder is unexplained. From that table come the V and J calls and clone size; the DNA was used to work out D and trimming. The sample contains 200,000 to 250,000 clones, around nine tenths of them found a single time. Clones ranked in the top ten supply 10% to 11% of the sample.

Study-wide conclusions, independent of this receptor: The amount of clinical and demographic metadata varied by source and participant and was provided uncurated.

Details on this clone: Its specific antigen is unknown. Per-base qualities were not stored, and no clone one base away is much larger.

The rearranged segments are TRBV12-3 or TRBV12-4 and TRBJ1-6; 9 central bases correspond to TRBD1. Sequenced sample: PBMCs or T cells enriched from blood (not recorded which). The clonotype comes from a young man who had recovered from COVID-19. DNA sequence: TGTGCCAGTAGACGGGACAGGGTTTCACCCCTCCACTTT. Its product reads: CASRRDRVSPLHF.